This entry lists 21 T cell receptor beta chains sequenced from one sample in a study of blood T cell repertoires in COVID-19. Repertoires were generated with immunoSEQ multiplex PCR, while TCRdb's copy carries only in-frame clones and drops some. The table includes about 130,000 clones, 80% to 95% detected once. Sequenced material: peripheral blood. The source is a man aged 50 to 60 with COVID-19, enrolled during active disease.

V gene TRBV4-1 combines with J gene TRBJ1-2; D gene ambiguous. V lost 4 bases and J 11 bases, leaving 17 bases between the germline ends. CDR1 and CDR2 (germline): MGHRA, YSYEKL. The length of the CDR3 is 13 residues. The CDR3 region has the DNA TGCGCCAGCAGCCGAAGCTTTCGGGGAAGTTACACCTTC. It translates to CASSRSFRGSYTF.

The chain recombines TRBV4-2 with TRBJ1-3; D is undetermined. Germline V lookup: CDR1 LGHNA, CDR2 YNFKEQ. With 0 bases removed from V and 4 bases from J, the gap between germline ends came to 16 bases. The CDR3 runs 17 residues. In DNA form, the CDR3 reads TGTGCCAGCAGCCAAGATCGTGGAGGGTCTTCCGGAAACACCATATATTTT. This translates into CASSQDRGGSSGNTIYF.

J is TRBJ2-7 and V is TRBV27; possible D gene TRBD1, 6 bases. The length of the CDR3 is 14 residues. Germline CDR1 MNHEY, CDR2 SMNVEV (reference sequence). Trimming left V 2 bases short and J 3 bases short, with 11 bases between. CDR3 in DNA: TGTGCCAGCAGTTTACAGGGGCTGAGCTACGAGCAGTACTTC. Its protein is CASSLQGLSYEQYF.

This clone appeared a single time. The chain recombines TRBV7-2 with TRBJ1-2, with TRBD1 as a possible D gene (6 bases). The CDR3 length is 16 residues. Germline V gives CDR1 SGHTA, CDR2 FQGNSA. Trimming pared 5 bases from V and 5 bases from J, leaving 21 bases between. The CDR3 loop is CASSPYGGATLYGYTF. The DNA for the CDR3 is TGTGCCAGCAGCCCCTACGGGGGGGCCACCTTATATGGCTACACCTTC.

CDR3 region: CASSLTTGYDEQFF. The CDR3 bases are TGTGCCAGCAGCTTAACAACAGGGTACGATGAGCAGTTCTTC. The chain carries TRBV7-9 and TRBJ2-1; D might be TRBD1 (6 bases). V lost 2 bases to trimming and J lost 8 bases, with 13 bases between them. This CDR3 contains 14 residues. Germline V lookup: CDR1 SEHNR, CDR2 FQNEAQ (reference sequence). Complete variable domain (other parts from reference TRBV7-9 and TRBJ2-1): DTGVSQNPRHKITKRGQNVTFRCDPISEHNRLYWYRQTLGQGPEFLTYFQNEAQLEKSRLLSDRFSAERPKGSFSTLEIQRTEQGDSAMYLCASSLTTGYDEQFFGPGTRLTVL.

V is TRBV5-1 and J is TRBJ1-1, with a possible D match to TRBD1 (6 bases). This CDR3 is 14 amino acids long. V lost 2 bases, J lost 5 bases, and 13 bases lay in between. Germline values: CDR1 SGHRS, CDR2 YFSETQ. The CDR3 region is CASSFGQIGTEAFF. Written as DNA, the CDR3 is TGCGCCAGCAGCTTCGGACAGATAGGGACTGAAGCTTTCTTT.

V usage is TRBV5-1 and J usage is TRBJ1-2, with D maybe TRBD1 (6 bases). Trimming removed 1 base at V and 6 bases at J, with 19 bases between. The CDR3 runs 16 residues. Germline lookup yields CDR1 SGHRS and CDR2 YFSETQ. The CDR3 reads CASSLRAQGKMNGYTF. CDR3 coding DNA: TGCGCCAGCAGCTTGCGGGCACAGGGAAAGATGAATGGCTACACCTTC.

The chain couples TRBV28 to TRBJ2-7; 9 bases are shared with TRBD2. Germline loops: CDR1 MDHEN, CDR2 SYDVKM. J gave up 3 bases and V 3 bases, and 15 bases lay outside the gene matches. This CDR3 contains 18 residues. The CDR3 sequence is CASSLFGGRAGISYEQYF. CDR3 sequence (DNA): TGTGCCAGCAGTTTGTTTGGCGGGAGGGCCGGTATAAGCTACGAGCAGTACTTC.

This clone appeared once. The CDR3 region is CAISGLAGVADTQYF. In nucleotides, the CDR3 is TGTGCCATCAGTGGACTAGCGGGAGTTGCAGATACGCAGTATTTT. This chain uses TRBV10-3 with TRBJ2-3, with TRBD2 identical over 12 bases. J lost 4 bases, V lost 4 bases, and 3 bases had no gene match. The CDR3 has 15 amino acids. Germline CDR1 and CDR2: ENHRY and SYGVKD.

This clone was seen only once. The junction and the germline gene differ at one end; a read error may be behind it. The CDR3 DNA reads as TGTGCCAGCAGCTTATACCGGGACAGGGTGGGGTTCGACTTC. Amino acid sequence: CASSLYRDRVGFDF. The chain combines TRBV7-8 with TRBJ1-2; 9 positions match TRBD1. The germline V gene has CDR1 SGHVS and CDR2 FQNEAQ. The CDR3 consists of 14 residues. Combining the CDR3 with reference TRBV7-8 and TRBJ1-2 gives the whole variable domain GAGVSQSPRYKVAKRGQDVALRCDPISGHVSLFWYQQALGQGPEFLTYFQNEAQLDKSGLPSDRFFAERPEGSVSTLKIQRTQQEDSAVYLCASSLYRDRVGFDFGSGTRLTVV.

The CDR3 coding sequence is TGCAGCGTTGAAGATCCGGGGAATCATGGCTACACCTTC. Protein product: CSVEDPGNHGYTF. The rearrangement links TRBV29-1 to TRBJ1-2; D remains unclear. Per the germline V gene, CDR1 is SQVTM and CDR2 is ANQGSEA. The CDR3 length is 13 residues. V lost 0 bases and J 6 bases, leaving 11 bases between the germline ends.

The chain uses TRBV5-8 and TRBJ2-7; 12 positions match TRBD2. The ends lost 4 bases at V and 3 bases at J; junction bases unmatched: 5. In germline, CDR1 is SGHTS, CDR2 YDEGEE. This CDR3 comprises 15 residues. DNA of the CDR3: TGTGCCAGCAGCAATGGACTAGCGGGGAACTACGAGCAGTACGTC. Translating it yields CASSNGLAGNYEQYV.

The rearrangement uses TRBV18 and TRBJ2-1; D is undetermined. Trimming took off 6 bases at V and 2 bases at J, with 14 bases between the two ends. This CDR3 is 15 amino acids long. Germline-derived CDR1 and CDR2 are KGHSH and LQKENI. CDR3 region: CASSTMGETYNEQFF. The CDR3 DNA is TGTGCCAGCTCTACCATGGGCGAAACCTACAATGAGCAGTTCTTC.

This rearrangement joins TRBV11-2 to TRBJ2-7, with D tentatively TRBD1 (6 bases). This CDR3 is 12 amino acids long. Looked up from germline, CDR1 is SGHAT and CDR2 is FQNNGV. V shed 5 bases and J shed 5 bases, with 10 bases lying between them. CDR3 nucleotides: TGTGCCAGCAGCCCCGACAGGAACGAGCAGTACGTC. Its protein product is CASSPDRNEQYV.

The rearrangement uses TRBV5-1 and TRBJ1-5; 11 bases align to TRBD1. The germline gives CDR1 SGHRS, CDR2 YFSETQ. CDR3 length: 13 amino acids. V trimming: 3 bases; J trimming: 8 bases; junction bases outside the gene matches: 1. The CDR3 DNA follows: TGCGCCAGCAGCTCGGGACAGGGGGAGCCCCAGCATTTT. It is translated as CASSSGQGEPQHF. Together with reference TRBV5-1 and TRBJ1-5, the CDR3 gives the full variable domain: KAGVTQTPRYLIKTRGQQVTLSCSPISGHRSVSWYQQTPGQGLQFLFEYFSETQRNKGNFPGRFSGRQFSNSRSEMNVSTLELGDSALYLCASSSGQGEPQHFGDGTRLSIL.

V usage is TRBV9 and J usage is TRBJ2-2; TRBD2 matches at 10 bases. Germline lookup yields CDR1 SGDLS and CDR2 YYNGEE. The CDR3 has 16 residues. After removal of 4 bases from V and 1 base from J, the junction contained 4 bases not matched to a gene. The CDR3 sequence: CASSSRLAGNTGELFF. The CDR3 DNA follows: TGTGCCAGCAGCTCGCGACTAGCGGGGAACACCGGGGAGCTGTTTTTT. The full variable domain, with the rest looked up from reference TRBV9 and TRBJ2-2, is DSGVTQTPKHLITATGQRVTLRCSPRSGDLSVYWYQQSLDQGLQFLIQYYNGEERAKGNILERFSAQQFPDLHSELNLSSLELGDSALYFCASSSRLAGNTGELFFGEGSRLTVL.

This chain's CDR3 is CASSYSSGVADTQYF. Written as DNA, the CDR3 is TGTGCCAGCAGCTACAGTTCGGGGGTGGCAGATACGCAGTATTTT. The chain recombines TRBV5-4 with TRBJ2-3; possibly TRBD2 for D (6 bases). CDR3 length: 15 residues. Germline CDR1 is SGHNT and CDR2 is YYREEE (reference sequence). Trimming cost V 3 bases and J 4 bases, with 15 bases left between them.

The gene calls are TRBV28 and TRBJ1-1, with TRBD1 as a possible D gene (6 bases). Germline V gene sequence: CDR1 MDHEN, CDR2 SYDVKM. Trimming stripped 4 bases from V and 3 bases from J, with 18 bases between. The CDR3 contains 16 residues. For the CDR3, the DNA is TGTGCCAGCAGTTCCCCCCACAGGGTGAGAGACACTGAAGCTTTCTTT. Translated: CASSSPHRVRDTEAFF.

V usage is TRBV18 and J usage is TRBJ2-3, with a tentative D call TRBD2 (5 bases). Trimming left V 3 bases short and J 4 bases short, with 8 bases between. The CDR3 is 13 amino acids. Germline V gives CDR1 KGHSH, CDR2 LQKENI. CDR3 amino acids: CASSPAGADTQYF. In nucleotides, the CDR3 is TGTGCCAGCTCACCGGCGGGCGCAGATACGCAGTATTTT.

V usage is TRBV5-6 and J usage is TRBJ1-3; maybe TRBD1 (6 bases). There are 17 residues in the CDR3. Germline-derived CDR1 and CDR2 are SGHDT and YYEEEE. Trimming cost V 2 bases and J 0 bases, with 15 bases left between them. CDR3 in amino acids: CASSFRYRANSGNTIYF. The CDR3 nucleotides read TGTGCCAGCAGCTTTAGATACAGGGCCAACTCTGGAAACACCATATATTTT.

The chain is built from TRBV28 and TRBJ2-4; 7 bases map to TRBD1. This CDR3 contains 17 residues. The J segment lost 0 bases and the V segment lost 5 bases, leaving 10 bases of the junction unmatched. CDR1 and CDR2 from the germline V gene are MDHEN and SYDVKM. The CDR3 protein is CASSPGQEALAKNIQYF. In DNA, the CDR3 is TGTGCCAGCAGTCCCGGACAGGAAGCCCTAGCCAAAAACATTCAGTACTTC.